The clone carrying this T cell receptor (beta chain) was observed a few times. The antigen is unknown. Germline CDR1 and CDR2: SNHLY and FYNNEI. V gave up 2 bases and J gave up 1 base, with 12 bases separating them. The CDR3 extends over 16 amino acids. This specimen belongs to a study of graft-versus-host responses after intestinal transplantation. Data came from immunoSEQ multiplex PCR; TCRdb stores just in-frame clones and leaves some out. This table holds about 93,000 clones, about 93% found once. Sequenced material: unstimulated CD8+ T cells sorted from spleen or lymph node cells, taken before intestinal transplant. This chain connects TRBV2 to TRBJ1-5, with D maybe TRBD1 (5 bases). The TCR comes from a human donor who received an intestinal transplant. The CDR3 is CASSEWVGASNQPQHF. For the CDR3, the DNA is TGTGCCAGCAGTGAATGGGTAGGGGCCAGCAATCAGCCCCAGCATTTT.